Shown below are 13 T cell receptor beta chains from a single sample sequenced in a study of T-cell memory formation after mild COVID-19 (TCRdb year 2021). Preparation of the library involved 5' RACE. Instrument used: Illumina NovaSeq 6000. TCRdb redid the processing of the public reads, applying fastp at Q25 and MiXCR, and retained in-frame beta chains. Entries are consolidated by CDR3 protein sequence, retaining the most common genes and DNA. The sample yields roughly 410,000 distinct CDR3 sequences; 20% to 25% were counted once. Of the sample, about 10% is held by the ten largest clones. Input material: PBMCs or a T cell subset sorted from them (not recorded which). Source of these receptors: an adult woman who had mild COVID-19 (a few samples of this study predate the infection). The sample titles of this study are shuffled in the database, so cell type and time point are left out; the donor was told from shared clones.

The chain has TRBV5-5 and TRBJ1-2; 7 bases line up with TRBD1. Germline loops: CDR1 SGHKS, CDR2 YYEKEE (reference sequence). J gave up 6 bases and V 1 base, and 6 bases lay outside the gene matches. This CDR3 comprises 14 residues. CDR3 in DNA: TGTGCCAGCAGCTTGAGTACCACAGGGGATGGCTACACCTTC. It is translated as CASSLSTTGDGYTF. The complete variable domain, with remaining parts taken from reference TRBV5-5 and TRBJ1-2, reads DAGVTQSPTHLIKTRGQQVTLRCSPISGHKSVSWYQQVLGQGPQFIFQYYEKEERGRGNFPDRFSARQFPNYSSELNVNALLLGDSALYLCASSLSTTGDGYTFGSGTRLTVV.

This clonotype was found a few times. The chain joins TRBV7-2 to TRBJ2-5, with 8 bases that match TRBD2. This CDR3 has 14 residues. The ends lost 5 bases at V and 1 base at J; junction bases unmatched: 3. Germline-derived CDR1 and CDR2 are SGHTA and FQGNSA. This CDR3 is CASSTGGAQETQYF. For the CDR3, the DNA is TGTGCCAGCAGCACCGGGGGGGCCCAAGAGACCCAGTACTTC.

The sample holds a few counts of this clonotype. The CDR3 DNA sequence: TGTGCCAGCAGCTGGGTGAACACCGGGGAGCTGTTTTTT. As protein: CASSWVNTGELFF. This sequence joins TRBV5-6 and TRBJ2-2; no definite D call. Trimming pared 3 bases from V and 1 base from J, leaving 4 bases between. This CDR3 comprises 13 residues. Germline assignment: CDR1 SGHDT and CDR2 YYEEEE.

This clonotype occurred a few times. The chain has TRBV24-1 and TRBJ1-2; no firm D call. In germline, CDR1 is KGHDR, CDR2 SFDVKD. The germline V and J ends were trimmed by 3 bases and 1 base, with 17 bases remaining between them. This CDR3 contains 17 residues. The CDR3 DNA reads TGTGCCACCAGTGATCGCCACCGAGGATCGGGTAACTATGGCTACACCTTC. Translated, it gives CATSDRHRGSGNYGYTF.

The chain uses TRBV12-3 or TRBV12-4 and TRBJ2-1, with TRBD2 identical over 15 bases. The CDR3 runs 16 residues. V dropped 3 bases and J dropped 10; count of bases not matched to a gene: 7. The CDR3 protein is CASSLGPGLAGGEQFF. The CDR3 nucleotides read TGTGCCAGCAGTTTGGGTCCGGGACTAGCGGGAGGAGAGCAGTTCTTC.

The gene calls are TRBV12-3 or TRBV12-4 and TRBJ2-2, with D perhaps TRBD1 or TRBD2 (6 bases each). The CDR3 has 15 amino acids. V lost 1 base to trimming and J lost 4 bases, with 10 bases between them. CDR3 nucleotides: TGTGCCAGCAGTTTAGTCGGGGGCGGCACCGGGGAGCTGTTTTTT. Translated: CASSLVGGGTGELFF.

This clonotype was counted once. This chain connects TRBV24-1 to TRBJ2-2; 10 nucleotides agree with TRBD1. The V gene's germline CDR1 is KGHDR and CDR2 SFDVKD. J gave up 3 bases and V 2 bases, and 2 bases lay outside the gene matches. CDR3 length equals 16 residues. The CDR3 DNA follows: TGTGCCACCAGTGATTCCGGGACAGGGGACACCGGGGAGCTGTTTTTT. This sequence encodes CATSDSGTGDTGELFF.

The sample holds a few counts of this clonotype. V usage is TRBV29-1 and J usage is TRBJ2-7; tentative D call: TRBD1 (6 bases). This CDR3 is 13 amino acids long. Per germline, CDR1 SQVTM and CDR2 ANQGSEA. Trimming removed 7 bases at V and 0 bases at J, with 13 bases between. CDR3: CSASRDNSYEQYF. For the CDR3, the DNA is TGCAGCGCTAGCCGGGACAACTCCTACGAGCAGTACTTC.

The chain employs TRBV5-4 and TRBJ2-5; 10 nucleotides line up with TRBD1. V was clipped by 5 bases and J by 4 bases; unmatched bases: 8. The V gene's germline CDR1 is SGHNT and CDR2 YYREEE (reference sequence). CDR3 size: 15 residues. CDR3: CASRRWTGGIETQYF. The CDR3 nucleotides read TGTGCCAGCAGACGTTGGACAGGGGGAATAGAGACCCAGTACTTC.

The sample holds a few counts of this clonotype. The chain links TRBV12-3 or TRBV12-4 to TRBJ1-2; D remains unclear. V lost 6 bases, J lost 13 bases, and 12 bases lay in between. The CDR3 sequence is 10 residues long. The DNA for the CDR3 is TGTGCCAGCAGCCCGGCCTCGAGCACCTTC. This codes for CASSPASSTF.

This clonotype was detected a few times. V usage is TRBV11-3 and J usage is TRBJ1-6, with 10 bases fitting TRBD1. V trimming: 5 bases; J trimming: 9 bases; junction bases outside the gene matches: 4. The CDR3 is 14 residues long. The germline CDR1 and CDR2 sequences are SGHNT and YENEEA. Here the CDR3 DNA reads TGTGCCAGCAGCCGACAGGGGGCCGGTTCACCCCTCCACTTT. Protein: CASSRQGAGSPLHF.

This clonotype was recorded many times. Relative to the germline gene, one junction end is altered; a read error may explain this. The chain recombines TRBV24-1 with TRBJ2-1; D is ambiguous. This CDR3 is built from 13 residues. Germline loops: CDR1 KGHDR, CDR2 SFDVKD. The chain's CDR3 is CATSGASLPHQTF. The CDR3 DNA is TGTGCCACCAGTGGGGCTAGTTTGCCCCATCAAACCTTC.

This clonotype occurred a few times. J is TRBJ2-5 and V is TRBV7-9; the D is unclear. The V end was cut by 5 bases, the J end by 5 bases, with 9 bases between. The germline V gene encodes CDR1 SEHNR and CDR2 FQNEAQ (reference sequence). The CDR3 totals 12 residues. CDR3 protein: CASSAPFETQYF. In DNA, the CDR3 is TGTGCCAGCAGCGCCCCGTTCGAGACCCAGTACTTC.